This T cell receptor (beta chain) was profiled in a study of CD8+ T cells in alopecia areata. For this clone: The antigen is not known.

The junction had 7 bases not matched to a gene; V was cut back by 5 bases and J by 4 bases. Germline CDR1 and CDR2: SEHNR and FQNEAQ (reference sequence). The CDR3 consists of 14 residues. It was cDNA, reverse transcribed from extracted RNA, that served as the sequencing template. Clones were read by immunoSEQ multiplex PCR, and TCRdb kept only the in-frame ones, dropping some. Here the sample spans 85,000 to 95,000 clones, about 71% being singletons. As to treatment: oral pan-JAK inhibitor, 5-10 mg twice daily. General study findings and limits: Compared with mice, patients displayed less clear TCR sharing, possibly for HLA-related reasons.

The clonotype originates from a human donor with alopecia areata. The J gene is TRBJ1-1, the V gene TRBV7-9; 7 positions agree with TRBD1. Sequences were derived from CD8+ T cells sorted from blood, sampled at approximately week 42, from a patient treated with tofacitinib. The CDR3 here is CASSPPTGSTEAFF. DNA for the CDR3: TGTGCCAGCAGCCCCCCGACAGGGAGCACTGAAGCTTTCTTT. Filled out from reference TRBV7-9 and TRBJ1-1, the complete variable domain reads DTGVSQNPRHKITKRGQNVTFRCDPISEHNRLYWYRQTLGQGPEFLTYFQNEAQLEKSRLLSDRFSAERPKGSFSTLEIQRTEQGDSAMYLCASSPPTGSTEAFFGQGTRLTVV.